One sample yielded the 20 T cell receptor beta chains listed below, sequenced in a study of blood T cell repertoires in COVID-19. Profiled with immunoSEQ multiplex PCR; TCRdb holds only in-frame clones, not every one. The sample lists approximately 100,000 clones, 75% to 90% occurring once. Material: peripheral blood. The source of these receptors is a human donor with acute or convalescent COVID-19. The donor label of this sample is uncertain.

V and J are TRBV14 and TRBJ1-1; no firm D call. There are 16 residues in the CDR3. Germline V gives CDR1 SGHDN, CDR2 FVKESK. The ends were cut back, 1 base at V and 3 bases at J, with 15 bases in the middle. The CDR3 sequence: CASSQGTLYMDTEAFF. In DNA form, the CDR3 reads TGTGCCAGCAGCCAAGGAACCCTCTATATGGACACTGAAGCTTTCTTT.

The chain's CDR3 is CASSQEGERGGNTIYF. The CDR3 DNA is TGTGCCAGCAGCCAAGAAGGTGAGAGAGGCGGAAACACCATATATTTT. This chain joins TRBV4-2 and TRBJ1-3; D is uncertain. The CDR3 runs 16 residues. V gave up 0 bases and J gave up 4 bases, with 13 bases separating them. Germline lookup yields CDR1 LGHNA and CDR2 YNFKEQ.

This chain uses TRBV6-6 with TRBJ2-7; unclear D gene. Germline loops: CDR1 MNHNY, CDR2 SVGAGI (reference sequence). CDR3 length equals 12 residues. V was shortened by 6 bases and J by 0 bases, with 6 bases between the two germline ends. The CDR3 loop reads CASRGSSYEQYF. The CDR3 DNA follows: TGTGCCAGCAGGGGCAGCTCCTACGAGCAGTACTTC.

V usage is TRBV6-5 and J usage is TRBJ1-2, with TRBD1 identical over 10 bases. Looked up from germline, CDR1 is MNHEY and CDR2 is SVGAGI. The CDR3 totals 14 residues. Trimming cost V 6 bases and J 5 bases; bases outside gene matches: 6. The CDR3: CASRSPGQGYGYTF. DNA for the CDR3: TGTGCCAGCAGATCGCCGGGACAGGGGTATGGCTACACCTTC.

This chain links TRBV29-1 with TRBJ2-1, with D possibly matching TRBD2 (5 bases). V was trimmed by 0 bases and J by 9 bases, leaving 12 bases between them. Germline-derived CDR1 and CDR2 are SQVTM and ANQGSEA. The CDR3 contains 13 residues. The CDR3 DNA follows: TGCAGCGTTGAAGAAGGTAGCCGGGGTGAGCAGTTCTTC. It encodes CSVEEGSRGEQFF.

The genes are TRBV7-9 and TRBJ2-1; TRBD1 agrees at 11 bases. This CDR3 spans 16 amino acids. Germline CDR1 and CDR2: SEHNR and FQNEAQ (reference sequence). J gave up 11 bases and V 4 bases, and 13 bases lay outside the gene matches. The CDR3 reads CASSSGQGARTDKQFF. The CDR3 DNA is TGTGCCAGCAGCTCAGGACAGGGGGCGCGTACGGATAAGCAGTTCTTC.

The chain carries TRBV19 and TRBJ2-2, with TRBD2 matching 8 bases. The CDR3 is made up of 16 amino acids. Losses at the gene ends were 6 bases for V and 2 bases for J; bases not matched to a gene: 8. Germline CDR1 reads LNHDA; CDR2 reads SQIVND (reference sequence). CDR3 protein: CASSPPSGLNTGELFF. The CDR3 region has the DNA TGTGCCAGTAGCCCCCCTAGCGGGCTTAACACCGGGGAGCTGTTTTTT.

The J gene is TRBJ1-1, the V gene TRBV7-9; 9 nucleotides match TRBD1. The junction had 8 bases not matched to a gene; V was cut back by 5 bases and J by 7 bases. Germline V gives CDR1 SEHNR, CDR2 FQNEAQ (reference sequence). There are 14 residues in the CDR3. The CDR3 coding sequence is TGTGCCAGCAGCCCTGGGACAGGGTCCAATGAAGCTTTCTTT. Its translation: CASSPGTGSNEAFF.

This chain uses TRBV6-5 with TRBJ2-1, with D uncertain. Germline loops: CDR1 MNHEY, CDR2 SVGAGI. The CDR3 is made up of 13 amino acids. Trimming left V 3 bases short and J 2 bases short, with 5 bases between. In DNA form, the CDR3 reads TGTGCCAGCAGTTATGGCCCCTACAATGAGCAGTTCTTC. Amino acid sequence: CASSYGPYNEQFF.

J is TRBJ1-5 and V is TRBV6-1; no definite D call. Germline V gives CDR1 MNHNS, CDR2 SASEGT. The germline V and J ends were trimmed by 2 bases and 3 bases, with 5 bases remaining between them. The CDR3 length is 13 residues. CDR3 region: CASSEQANQPQHF. DNA of the CDR3: TGTGCCAGCAGTGAACAGGCCAATCAGCCCCAGCATTTT.

In DNA form, the CDR3 reads TGTGCCAGCAGCGTAGGCCCGGGACAGGCCTACAATGAGCAGTTCTTC. It codes for CASSVGPGQAYNEQFF. V is TRBV9 and J is TRBJ2-1, with TRBD1 matching over 8 bases. The CDR3 consists of 16 residues. Per germline, CDR1 SGDLS and CDR2 YYNGEE. V was pared by 0 bases and J by 2 bases, with 4 bases of the junction left unmatched.

This clone has a single count. The rearrangement joins TRBV20-1 to TRBJ1-1; no firm D call. The CDR3 is 11 amino acids. The germline V gene encodes CDR1 DFQATT and CDR2 SNEGSKA (reference sequence). V dropped 3 bases and J dropped 1 base, with 3 bases sitting between them. CDR3 protein: CSASSNTEAFF. In DNA form, the CDR3 reads TGCAGTGCTAGCTCGAACACTGAAGCTTTCTTT.

In this sample, this clone turned up a few times. The V gene is TRBV15, the J gene TRBJ2-2; 8 bases are a match to TRBD1. The CDR3 runs 16 residues. Germline loops: CDR1 LNHNV, CDR2 YYDKDF (reference sequence). V shed 3 bases, J shed 2 bases, and the junction held 5 bases outside the gene matches. This chain's CDR3 is CATSSSRGRNTGELFF. The CDR3 DNA is TGTGCCACCAGCAGTAGCAGGGGGCGAAACACCGGGGAGCTGTTTTTT.

The CDR3 region has the DNA TGTGCCAGCTCACCCCAACACCGCGGGGAGCTGTTTTTT. It yields the protein CASSPQHRGELFF. The V call is TRBV18, the J call TRBJ2-2; no firm D call. This CDR3 contains 13 residues. With 3 bases removed from V and 7 bases from J, the gap between germline ends came to 9 bases. CDR1 and CDR2 (germline): KGHSH, LQKENI.

The genes are TRBV4-3 and TRBJ2-3, with D possibly being TRBD1 (6 bases). The CDR3 extends over 15 amino acids. CDR1 and CDR2 from the germline V gene are LGHNA and YSLEER. V gave up 1 base and J gave up 2 bases, with 10 bases separating them. CDR3 sequence reads: CASSQAGAHTDTQYF. CDR3 bases: TGCGCCAGCAGCCAAGCAGGGGCCCACACAGATACGCAGTATTTT.

This clone was observed once. This sequence joins TRBV29-1 and TRBJ1-1; D not certain. V shed 0 bases and J shed 14 bases, with 19 bases lying between them. The CDR3 contains 13 residues. Looked up from germline, CDR1 is SQVTM and CDR2 is ANQGSEA. The CDR3 DNA reads TGCAGCGTTGAAGACCCATCTGAGATTGAAGTATTCTTT. It encodes CSVEDPSEIEVFF.

The CDR3 DNA reads as TGTGCCAGCAGCTTCCGACGGGGGGACACCGGGGAGCTGTTTTTT. Its protein is CASSFRRGDTGELFF. This chain links TRBV5-4 with TRBJ2-2; 7 bases line up with TRBD2. Trimming at V came to 2 bases and at J to 3 bases, leaving 4 bases not matched to a gene. Germline V lookup: CDR1 SGHNT, CDR2 YYREEE (reference sequence). The CDR3 runs 15 residues.

This rearrangement joins TRBV4-1 to TRBJ1-1, with a tentative D call TRBD1 (5 bases). The ends were cut back, 1 base at V and 3 bases at J, with 12 bases in the middle. This CDR3 has 15 residues. CDR1 is MGHRA, CDR2 YSYEKL, per germline. Written as DNA, the CDR3 is TGCGCCAGCAGCCAAGGGGGAGGGGCGTACACTGAAGCTTTCTTT. Protein product: CASSQGGGAYTEAFF.

There are a few counts of this clone. The rearrangement uses TRBV4-1 and TRBJ2-1; TRBD2 aligns across 10 bases. Germline V gene lookup returns CDR1 MGHRA and CDR2 YSYEKL. This CDR3 comprises 13 residues. J gave up 9 bases and V 2 bases, and 1 base lay outside the gene matches. CDR3 coding DNA: TGCGCCAGCAGCCAACCTAGCGGGAGTGAGCAGTTCTTC. It translates to CASSQPSGSEQFF.

This chain uses TRBV7-9 with TRBJ2-1; perhaps TRBD2 as D (6 bases). Trimming cost V 6 bases and J 16 bases, with 19 bases left between them. Germline V lookup: CDR1 SEHNR, CDR2 FQNEAQ (reference sequence). The CDR3 length is 12 residues. The CDR3 sequence is CASRGAGEKLFF. CDR3 DNA: TGTGCCAGCAGAGGAGCGGGCGAGAAGCTATTCTTC.